The entry below describes one T cell receptor beta chain. These data are taken from a study of shared clonotypes between healthy human individuals. The data were produced by immunoSEQ multiplex PCR, yet TCRdb's version contains in-frame clones alone and is incomplete. The top ten clones hold approximately 0.32% of a sample with a few hundred thousand clones, about 96% of them seen once. The CDR3 has 16 residues. CDR1 SGDLS and CDR2 YYNGEE come from the germline V gene. The V and J ends lost 3 bases and 4 bases, in that order; junction bases with no gene match: 13. This TCR was sampled from a man between 25 and 39 years old in good health. V and J are TRBV9 and TRBJ2-7; 7 bases fit TRBD2. The sample comprised memory CD8+ T cells sorted from blood. Subset denoted: CD45RO+ cells pooled with CCR7-negative TemRA cells. The CDR3 DNA reads as TGTGCCAGCAGCGGACGGGAGGCTTCCAATCCTTACGAGCAGTACTTC. This codes for CASSGREASNPYEQYF. The full variable domain, with the rest looked up from reference TRBV9 and TRBJ2-7, is DSGVTQTPKHLITATGQRVTLRCSPRSGDLSVYWYQQSLDQGLQFLIQYYNGEERAKGNILERFSAQQFPDLHSELNLSSLELGDSALYFCASSGREASNPYEQYFGPGTRLTVT.